The 12 T cell receptor beta chains below come from one sample, sequenced in a study of beta chain features in type 1 diabetes. General observations from the study: In every one of the four CD4+ subsets, TCRB CDR3s were moderately but significantly shorter in Type 1 diabetes patients.

No cognate antigen is known for these TCRs. Reverse transcription of all isolated RNA meant that expressed TCRB transcripts were sequenced. This table comes from immunoSEQ multiplex PCR, and its TCRdb copy is limited to in-frame clones, with some not included. There are around 710,000 clones in the sample; around 12% occur only once, and over 0.1% lies in the top ten. The sequencing sample was made of naive CD4+ T cells from blood. These receptors were obtained from a man aged 25 to 40 with type 1 diabetes.

The gene calls are TRBV2 and TRBJ2-6; TRBD1 agrees at 11 bases. J lost 0 bases, V lost 4 bases, and 5 bases had no gene match. The CDR3 runs 18 residues. Germline-derived CDR1 and CDR2 are SNHLY and FYNNEI. This CDR3 is CASSVWTGGGSGANVLTF. The CDR3, as DNA: TGTGCCAGCAGTGTTTGGACAGGGGGCGGCTCTGGGGCCAACGTCCTGACTTTC.

This chain uses TRBV29-1 with TRBJ1-2; perhaps TRBD1 as D (5 bases). The CDR3 spans 13 residues. Germline V lookup: CDR1 SQVTM, CDR2 ANQGSEA. V dropped 5 bases and J dropped 8 bases, with 18 bases sitting between them. CDR3: CSVHPTPRQGYTF. The CDR3 bases are TGCAGCGTTCACCCGACCCCCCGACAGGGCTACACCTTC.

The chain recombines TRBV5-1 with TRBJ2-7, with D unclear. The CDR3 is made up of 15 amino acids. With 0 bases removed from V and 5 bases from J, the gap between germline ends came to 15 bases. Germline-derived CDR1 and CDR2 are SGHRS and YFSETQ. CDR3 nucleotides: TGCGCCAGCAGCTTGGCCTCGGCCTCTCGGGACGAGCAGTACTTC. Protein sequence: CASSLASASRDEQYF. Drawing the rest from reference TRBV5-1 and TRBJ2-7, the complete variable domain is KAGVTQTPRYLIKTRGQQVTLSCSPISGHRSVSWYQQTPGQGLQFLFEYFSETQRNKGNFPGRFSGRQFSNSRSEMNVSTLELGDSALYLCASSLASASRDEQYFGPGTRLTVT.

The gene calls are TRBV9 and TRBJ2-1; D is unclear. V lost 3 bases and J lost 0, with 10 bases in between. The CDR3 consists of 15 residues. Germline V gene lookup returns CDR1 SGDLS and CDR2 YYNGEE. DNA for the CDR3: TGTGCCAGCAGCGGAAGCGTAAGCTCCTACAATGAGCAGTTCTTC. Translating it yields CASSGSVSSYNEQFF.

This clone was found a few times. V usage is TRBV30 and J usage is TRBJ1-5, with 7 bases aligning to TRBD1. J lost 3 bases, V lost 2 bases, and 7 bases had no gene match. The V gene's germline CDR1 is GTSNPN and CDR2 SVGIG (reference sequence). The CDR3 has 15 residues. CDR3 sequence reads: CAWSTPTGANQPQHF. The CDR3 bases are TGTGCCTGGAGTACCCCCACAGGGGCCAATCAGCCCCAGCATTTT.

This clone was detected a few times. J is TRBJ2-1 and V is TRBV7-2; 8 bases are shared with TRBD1. Losses at the gene ends were 4 bases for V and 7 bases for J; bases not matched to a gene: 3. The CDR3 extends over 13 amino acids. The germline V gene encodes CDR1 SGHTA and CDR2 FQGNSA. The CDR3 loop reads CASSSTGENEQFF. As DNA, the CDR3 is TGTGCCAGCAGCTCGACAGGGGAAAATGAGCAGTTCTTC. The whole variable domain, filled in from reference TRBV7-2 and TRBJ2-1, reads GAGVSQSPSNKVTEKGKDVELRCDPISGHTALYWYRQSLGQGLEFLIYFQGNSAPDKSGLPSDRFSAERTGGSVSTLTIQRTQQEDSAVYLCASSSTGENEQFFGPGTRLTVL.

This clone came up a few times. J is TRBJ2-1 and V is TRBV7-9; unclear D gene. V was pared by 5 bases and J by 10 bases, with 9 bases between. CDR3 length: 11 amino acids. CDR1 and CDR2 from the germline V gene are SEHNR and FQNEAQ (reference sequence). The CDR3, as DNA: TGTGCCAGCAGCCTTTACGACGAGCAGTTCTTC. Protein sequence: CASSLYDEQFF. Filled out from reference TRBV7-9 and TRBJ2-1, the complete variable domain reads DTGVSQNPRHKITKRGQNVTFRCDPISEHNRLYWYRQTLGQGPEFLTYFQNEAQLEKSRLLSDRFSAERPKGSFSTLEIQRTEQGDSAMYLCASSLYDEQFFGPGTRLTVL.

This clone came up a few times. The chain recombines TRBV7-2 with TRBJ2-7; D ambiguous. The CDR3 is made up of 12 amino acids. Germline CDR1 reads SGHTA; CDR2 reads FQGNSA. V shed 5 bases and J shed 3 bases, with 8 bases lying between them. The CDR3 DNA reads as TGTGCCAGCAGCCGGCGGAGCTACGAGCAGTACTTC. As protein: CASSRRSYEQYF.

The chain recombines TRBV11-2 with TRBJ2-7, with unresolved D. With 1 base removed from V and 3 bases from J, the gap between germline ends came to 10 bases. The CDR3 loop spans 14 amino acids. The V gene's germline CDR1 is SGHAT and CDR2 FQNNGV. CDR3 protein: CASSLVRGSYEQYF. DNA of the CDR3: TGTGCCAGCAGCTTAGTCCGCGGTAGCTACGAGCAGTACTTC.

This chain joins TRBV2 and TRBJ2-7; the D gene is possibly TRBD2 (6 bases). CDR1 and CDR2 (germline): SNHLY, FYNNEI. The length of the CDR3 is 14 residues. V shed 8 bases and J shed 0 bases, with 14 bases lying between them. CDR3 in DNA: TGTGCCAGCCTTCCCGGGACTGGCTCCTACGAGCAGTACTTC. Translation: CASLPGTGSYEQYF. The full variable domain, rest sourced from reference TRBV2 and TRBJ2-7, is EPEVTQTPSHQVTQMGQEVILRCVPISNHLYFYWYRQILGQKVEFLVSFYNNEISEKSEIFDDQFSVERPDGSNFTLKIRSTKLEDSAMYFCASLPGTGSYEQYFGPGTRLTVT.

This chain links TRBV19 with TRBJ1-5; D gene uncertain. This CDR3 has 13 amino acids. The ends were cut back, 5 bases at V and 4 bases at J, with 9 bases in the middle. Germline lookup yields CDR1 LNHDA and CDR2 SQIVND (reference sequence). The CDR3 DNA is TGTGCCAGTAGTTTTTTCAGAAATCAGCCCCAGCATTTT. Its protein product is CASSFFRNQPQHF.

This clone came up a few times. The rearrangement links TRBV5-6 to TRBJ1-2; maybe TRBD1 (6 bases). Germline lookup yields CDR1 SGHDT and CDR2 YYEEEE. Trimming removed 4 bases at V and 3 bases at J, with 16 bases between. The CDR3 consists of 15 residues. The CDR3 DNA reads TGTGCCAGCAGCGTCGGACAGAGATCTTACTATGGCTACACCTTC. Its translation: CASSVGQRSYYGYTF.